One TCR beta chain is described in this entry. Its antigen specificity is not known. The record has no base qualities; no much larger clone is one base away. Donors were 39 systemically healthy Caucasian individuals from Russia aged roughly 6 to 95 years. Each donor gave around 9.9 milliliters of peripheral blood, collected into EDTA-treated Vacutainer tubes. PBMCs were isolated by Ficoll-Paque density-gradient centrifugation, with at least 6 million obtained per sample. Trizol reagent was used to extract total RNA from the PBMCs, yielding at least 6 micrograms per sample. For every donor, flow cytometry on a PBMC aliquot measured the percentage of naive CD45RAhigh/CD27high T cells. The data derive from a study of blood T cells in healthy people across ages (dated by TCRdb to about 2015). Broadly, across the study: In model experiments, template switching captured about one uniquely barcoded TCR beta cDNA molecule for every two T cells. The study measured age-related changes in TCR beta repertoire diversity using deep sequencing normalized with unique cDNA molecular identifiers. Four age groups were formed from the donors: young (average about 15 years), middle-aged (less than 40), aged (roughly 58) and long-lived (around 80). To avoid experimental bias, donors of different ages were spread randomly across the sequencing lanes. Using the same blood draw, the study looked at two additional independent replicas of 1 million unique cDNA reads for two donors, one aged 18 to 29 and the other aged 80 or older. Points the paper makes about the study in general: As age increased, observed TCR beta diversity per million T cells dropped in a roughly linear way, and a significant reduction was already evident by age 40. Because donor CMV infection status was unknown, age-related changes in expanded clonotypes were potentially confounded. Estimates of total diversity based on one million sequenced T cells were considered lower bounds and underestimates. Compared with the aged group, more naive CD4+ T cells, fewer expanded clones and increased TCR diversity were shown by the long-lived group, suggesting age selection. Because profiling used bulk unsorted PBMCs, naive and antigen-experienced compartments could not be compared conclusively. A strong correlation was found between observed TCR beta diversity and the percentage of naive T cells measured by flow cytometry.

Library construction relied on 5' RACE. Instrument used: Illumina HiSeq 2500. The second PCR ran for about 6 to 12 cycles and used a J-beta primer mix along with a sample-barcoded 5' primer. A template-switch 5' adaptor carrying 12 random nucleotides introduced a unique molecular identifier onto each TCR beta cDNA molecule. Each sample yielded at least 3 million CDR3-containing paired-end reads. All of the RNA was converted into first-strand cDNA using the Mint cDNA synthesis kit, with a TRBC-specific oligonucleotide serving as the primer. Following uracil-DNA glycosylase treatment, all cDNA underwent a first 18-cycle PCR with the universal primers M1SS and BC2_uni_R. On the study's bioinformatics: For normalization, 1 million high-quality reads, each with a distinct molecular identifier, were randomly selected from each sample. Reads with shared molecular identifiers were discarded instead of being binned into consensus sequences. MiTCR, run with a Q25 quality threshold and the strictest error-elimination algorithm, handled CDR3 identification, clonotype clustering and error correction. A nonparametric unseen species model with Euler transformation was used to estimate lower-bound total TCR beta diversity. Using fastp at Q25 and MiXCR, TCRdb reprocessed the public reads and kept productive beta chains. Under each unique CDR3 protein, matching rows form one entry showing the most common genes and DNA. These V and J calls originate from TCRdb's pipeline instead of the authors' own analysis. The sample has hundreds of thousands of distinct CDR3 sequences on record, roughly 50% of them singletons. Of the sample, 25% to 35% is held by the ten largest clones.

Looking up the germline V gene yields CDR1 SGHDT and CDR2 YYEEEE. Inclusive of the bounding cysteine and phenylalanine, the CDR3 is 13 residues long. Left in the record is the CDR3 DNA by itself, 39 bases read in frame from the first base. V is cut by 3 bases and J by 2 bases, and the space between the germline ends is 9 bases. Sequencing input: blood. This TCR was recovered from a woman aged 60-75 years in good health. The sequence joins TRBV5-6 to TRBJ2-7, with TRBD2 perhaps the D gene, on 6 matching bases. The CDR3 is CASSSGGTYEQYF. The DNA reads as follows: TGTGCCAGCAGCTCCGGGGGAACCTACGAGCAGTACTTC.